This T cell receptor beta chain is drawn from a study of cytomegalovirus exposure and HLA in healthy donors. Study context: Per a later analysis, the approximately 690 first-cohort and 95 to 150 validation repertoires shared one platform.

The CDR3 sequence is 15 residues long. Germline V gene data show CDR1 as MGHRA and CDR2 as YSYEKL. V shed 6 bases and J shed 3 bases, with 15 bases lying between them. Regarding this clone: The antigen remains unidentified.

Study observations and caveats: Confirmation was obtained in vitro that three CMV-associated chains are specific for CMV antigens.

TCRdb's copy holds only in-frame clones and misses some; the assay was immunoSEQ multiplex PCR. The table includes about 130,000 clones, roughly nine tenths detected once. Sequences were obtained from PBMCs. This clonotype originated in a woman under 30 in good health and CMV-seronegative. V is TRBV4-1 and J is TRBJ2-1; a weak D match, TRBD1 (6 bases). CDR3 sequence: CASRGTRGVYNEQFF. The CDR3 coding sequence is TGCGCCAGCAGAGGGACCAGGGGTGTCTACAATGAGCAGTTCTTC.